The sequence of this T cell receptor beta chain was determined in a study of cytomegalovirus exposure and HLA in healthy donors. Study-level points and caveats: Rare TCR sequences dominated, though some public TCRs recurred in many donors.

Libraries were prepared by immunoSEQ multiplex PCR; TCRdb keeps only in-frame clonotypes and omits some of them. The data show approximately 140,000 clones, 80% to 90% seen once. Between the trimmed V and J ends, which lost 5 bases and 0 bases, there was a span of 20 bases. The CDR3 loop spans 18 amino acids. Looked up from germline, CDR1 is SNHLY and CDR2 is FYNNEI. Concerning this clone: Its target is unknown.

The TCR comes from a man in his late teens or twenties in good health and CMV-seronegative. The sample taken for sequencing was PBMCs. The chain couples TRBV2 to TRBJ2-4; D ambiguous. CDR3 region: CASSPPNLSRLAKNIQYF. The DNA for the CDR3 is TGTGCCAGCAGTCCCCCCAATCTTAGCCGCCTAGCCAAAAACATTCAGTACTTC.